This TCR beta chain is drawn from a study of blood T cell repertoires in COVID-19 (dated by TCRdb to 2020 to 2022). The study in broad terms: Samples covering the acute and convalescent phases of COVID-19 were provided by collaborators in the United States, Italy and Spain. The repertoires were released in a freely available public database meant as a resource for research on the immune response to SARS-CoV-2. The material from the prospective study consisted of cDNA or gDNA derived from T cells, B-cell-depleted T cells, or PBMCs. Nearly every sample came with metadata listing a de-identified subject ID, COVID-19 status, age in years and sex. HLA class I and class II types, where available, came from metadata supplied by the sample provider rather than from assay-based typing. Subjects who had been exposed to COVID-19, were actively infected with it, or had recovered from it provided the deeply sampled blood TCRbeta repertoires that made up the dataset. The samples were drawn from two sources: the first 160 participants of the ongoing ImmuneRACE study, and 1,000 to 1,500 subjects contributed by 6 global collaborators.

TCRbeta CDR3 regions were amplified from genomic DNA by means of the immunoSEQ Assay, a bias-controlled multiplex PCR. Turning to the authors' computational methods: Within the assay, amplification of reference gene primers was used to estimate how many nucleated cells each sample contained. Sequence reads were collapsed and filtered to measure the absolute abundance of every unique TCRbeta CDR3 rearrangement. For each sample, productive Simpson clonality was calculated by taking the square root of Simpson's diversity index across productive rearrangements. Sourced from immuneACCESS, this table was stored by TCRdb with only in-frame sequences that have V and J called. A share of the clones is absent; for the studies checked, an unresolved V gene accounts for under half, and the remainder has no known explanation. Clone size and the V and J calls come from that table; the DNA yielded D and trimming. The table for this sample lists under 40,000 clones; 87% of them were counted only once. The ten largest account for 24% of the sample.

This clone has just one count. The clone's antigen remains unknown. No qualities accompany the bases; no much larger clone lies one base away. Whole blood was collected in K2EDTA tubes by collaborating institutions according to the institutions' own protocols. Collaborator samples were shipped for TCRbeta analysis as frozen whole blood, isolated PBMCs, or DNA extracted from either sample type. What the authors observed across the whole study: The quantity of clinical and demographic metadata differed by source and by participant and was supplied without curation.

This clonotype was sampled from a man in his fifties or sixties with active or convalescent COVID-19. The specimen sequenced was peripheral blood.

The CDR3 is CATSRDWASGNTIYF. The nucleotide sequence reads TGTGCCACCAGCAGAGATTGGGCGTCTGGAAACACCATATATTTT. The chain is made from TRBV15 and TRBJ1-3; no D gene is confidently identified. Trimming at the junction amounts to 0 bases on V and 1 base on J, and the germline ends lie 7 bases apart. The germline V gene (reference sequence) sets CDR1 to LNHNV and CDR2 to YYDKDF. The CDR3 covers 15 residues, taking in both the cysteine and the phenylalanine. Here the CDR3 DNA is all that survives: 45 bases in frame from base 1.